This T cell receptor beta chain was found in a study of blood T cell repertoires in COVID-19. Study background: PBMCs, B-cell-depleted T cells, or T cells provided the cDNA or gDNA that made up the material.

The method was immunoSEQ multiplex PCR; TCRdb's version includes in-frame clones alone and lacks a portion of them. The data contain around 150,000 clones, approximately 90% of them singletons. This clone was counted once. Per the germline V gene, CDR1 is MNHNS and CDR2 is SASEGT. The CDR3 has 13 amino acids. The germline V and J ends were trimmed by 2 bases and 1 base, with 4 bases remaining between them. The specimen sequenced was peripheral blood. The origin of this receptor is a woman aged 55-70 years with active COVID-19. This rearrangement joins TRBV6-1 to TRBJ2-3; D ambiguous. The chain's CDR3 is CASSERGTDTQYF. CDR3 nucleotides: TGTGCCAGCAGTGAACGGGGCACAGATACGCAGTATTTT.